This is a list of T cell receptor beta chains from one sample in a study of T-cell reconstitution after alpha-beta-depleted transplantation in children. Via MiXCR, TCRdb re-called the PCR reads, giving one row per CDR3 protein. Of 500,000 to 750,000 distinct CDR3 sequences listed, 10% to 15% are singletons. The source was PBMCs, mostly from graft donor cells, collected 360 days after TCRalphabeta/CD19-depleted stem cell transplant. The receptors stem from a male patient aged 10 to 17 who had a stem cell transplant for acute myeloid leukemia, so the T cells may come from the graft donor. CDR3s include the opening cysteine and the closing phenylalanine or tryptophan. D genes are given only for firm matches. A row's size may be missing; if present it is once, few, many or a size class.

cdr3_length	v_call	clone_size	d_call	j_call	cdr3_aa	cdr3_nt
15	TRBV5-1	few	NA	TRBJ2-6	CASSSISSGANVLTF	TGCGCCAGCAGCTCCATTTCATCCGGGGCCAACGTCCTGACTTTC
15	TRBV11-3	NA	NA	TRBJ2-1	CASSAWDQGSNEQFF	TGTGCCAGCAGCGCCTGGGACCAGGGAAGCAATGAGCAGTTCTTC
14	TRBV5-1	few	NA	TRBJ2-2	CATYPSANTGELFF	TGCGCTACCTATCCTAGCGCAAACACCGGGGAGCTGTTTTTT
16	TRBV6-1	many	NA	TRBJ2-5	CASSVPRLSGQETQYF	TGTGCCAGCAGTGTCCCCCGCCTAAGCGGCCAAGAGACCCAGTACTTC
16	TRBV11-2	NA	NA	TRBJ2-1	CASSLVWASSYNEQFF	TGTGCCAGCAGCTTAGTGTGGGCCAGCTCCTACAATGAGCAGTTCTTC
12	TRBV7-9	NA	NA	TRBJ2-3	CASSFPPDTQYF	TGTGCCAGCAGCTTCCCCCCAGATACGCAGTATTTT
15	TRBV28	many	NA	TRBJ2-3	CASSGREGRSDTQYF	TGTGCCAGCAGCGGCCGGGAAGGTCGATCAGATACGCAGTATTTT
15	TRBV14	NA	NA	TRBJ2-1	CASSHLVGRYNEQFF	TGTGCCAGCAGCCATCTAGTGGGAAGGTACAATGAGCAGTTCTTC
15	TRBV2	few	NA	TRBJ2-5	CASIPWGRSQETQYF	TGTGCCAGCATTCCCTGGGGACGTTCCCAAGAGACCCAGTACTTC
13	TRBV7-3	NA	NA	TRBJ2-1	CASSLPDGNEQFF	TGTGCCAGCAGCTTACCAGACGGGAATGAGCAGTTCTTC
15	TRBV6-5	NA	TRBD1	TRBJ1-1	CASSYHRGQNTEAFF	TGTGCCAGCAGTTACCACAGGGGGCAGAACACTGAAGCTTTCTTT
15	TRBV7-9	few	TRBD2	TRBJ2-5	CASSSMTSGRETQYF	TGTGCCAGCAGCTCAATGACTAGCGGTAGGGAGACCCAGTACTTC
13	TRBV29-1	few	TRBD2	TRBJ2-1	CSVGGGYGVEQFF	TGCAGCGTTGGGGGGGGTTACGGCGTGGAGCAGTTCTTC
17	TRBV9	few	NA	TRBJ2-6	CASSVLGTSSGANVLTF	TGTGCCAGCAGCGTGCTCGGGACTTCCTCTGGGGCCAACGTCCTGACTTTC
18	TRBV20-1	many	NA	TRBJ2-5	CSARDPLVIIDTQETQYF	TGCAGTGCTAGAGATCCCCTAGTAATCATCGATACGCAAGAGACCCAGTACTTC
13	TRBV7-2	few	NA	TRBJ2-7	CASRISFNYEQYF	TGTGCCAGCAGAATATCATTTAATTACGAGCAGTACTTC
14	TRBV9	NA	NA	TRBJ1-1	CASSVGPRDTEAFF	TGTGCCAGCAGCGTAGGGCCCCGGGACACTGAAGCTTTCTTT
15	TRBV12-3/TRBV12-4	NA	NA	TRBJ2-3	CASSLGGHKTDTQYF	TGTGCCAGCAGTTTAGGGGGACACAAAACAGATACGCAGTATTTT
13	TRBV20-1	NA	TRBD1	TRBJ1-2	CSAKGQGFYGYTF	TGCAGTGCCAAAGGACAGGGCTTCTATGGCTACACCTTC
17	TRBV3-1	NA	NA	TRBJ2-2	CASSQGYPSRGTGELFF	TGTGCCAGCAGCCAAGGCTACCCTAGCCGTGGCACCGGGGAGCTGTTTTTT
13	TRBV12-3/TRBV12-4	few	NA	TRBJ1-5	CASSPGLYQPQHF	TGTGCCAGCAGCCCGGGTCTGTATCAGCCCCAGCATTTT
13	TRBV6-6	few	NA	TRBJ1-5	CASTPPGDQPQHF	TGTGCCAGCACCCCTCCGGGGGATCAGCCCCAGCATTTT
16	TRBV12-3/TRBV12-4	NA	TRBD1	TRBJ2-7	CASSLGQGVNAYEQYF	TGTGCCAGCAGTCTAGGACAGGGAGTGAACGCCTACGAGCAGTACTTC
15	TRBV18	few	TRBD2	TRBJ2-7	CASSQKRLAGYEQYF	TGTGCCAGCTCCCAAAAGAGGCTAGCGGGCTACGAGCAGTACTTC
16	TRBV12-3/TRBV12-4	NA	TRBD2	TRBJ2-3	CASRDLAGGFGDTQYF	TGTGCCAGCAGGGACCTAGCGGGAGGGTTCGGGGATACGCAGTATTTT
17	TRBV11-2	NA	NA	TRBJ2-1	CASSSVRGGNTYNEQFF	TGTGCCAGCAGCTCGGTGCGGGGCGGGAATACCTACAATGAGCAGTTCTTC
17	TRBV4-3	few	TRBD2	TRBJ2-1	CASSRYTGTSGYNEQFF	TGCGCCAGCAGCCGCTATACCGGGACTAGCGGGTACAATGAGCAGTTCTTC
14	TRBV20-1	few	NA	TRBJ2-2	CSARDKGNTGELFF	TGCAGTGCTAGAGATAAGGGGAACACCGGGGAGCTGTTTTTT
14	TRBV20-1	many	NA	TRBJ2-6	CSSDAPSGANVLTF	TGCAGTTCGGACGCTCCTTCCGGGGCCAACGTCCTGACTTTC